Listed below are T cell receptor beta chains from one sample, sequenced in a study of blood T cells in healthy people across ages. TCRdb re-called the 5' RACE reads through MiXCR, storing one row per CDR3 protein. The sample has 1.6 million or so distinct CDR3 sequences, around 36% seen once. Sequencing input: blood. These receptors were obtained from a woman in her twenties or thirties in good health. CDR3s include the opening cysteine and the closing phenylalanine or tryptophan. A D gene is named only where the DNA matches it firmly. Clone size is stated in some rows and not others, as once, few, many or a class when expanded.

J gene: TRBJ1-5; V gene: TRBV30; clone size: .; D gene: .; CDR3 DNA: TGTGCCTGGAGTGAAGAGGGACCGGGTCAGCCCCAGCATTTT; CDR3 protein: CAWSEEGPGQPQHF
J gene: TRBJ2-5; V gene: TRBV11-2; clone size: few; D gene: .; CDR3 DNA: TGTGCCAGCAGCCAGACGACTAGACCGTACTTC; CDR3 protein: CASSQTTRPYF
J gene: TRBJ2-5; V gene: TRBV29-1; clone size: many; D gene: .; CDR3 DNA: TGCAGCGTTGCTGGCCAGGGAGAGACCCAGTACTTC; CDR3 protein: CSVAGQGETQYF
J gene: TRBJ2-7; V gene: TRBV27; clone size: .; D gene: TRBD2; CDR3 DNA: TGTGCCAGCAGTTTGATGGGAGCGGGGCCCTACGAGCAGTACTTC; CDR3 protein: CASSLMGAGPYEQYF
J gene: TRBJ1-1; V gene: TRBV6-5; clone size: .; D gene: .; CDR3 DNA: TGTGCCAGCTCCATCGGGACAACCAACACTGAAGCTTTCTTT; CDR3 protein: CASSIGTTNTEAFF
J gene: TRBJ1-2; V gene: TRBV9; clone size: few; D gene: TRBD1; CDR3 DNA: TGTGCCAGCAGCATTGGACAGGGGAGCTATGGCTACACCTTC; CDR3 protein: CASSIGQGSYGYTF
J gene: TRBJ2-1; V gene: TRBV20-1; clone size: .; D gene: .; CDR3 DNA: TGCAGTGCTAGAGATAATCCCCGTCCGGCCAATGAGCAGTTCTTC; CDR3 protein: CSARDNPRPANEQFF
J gene: TRBJ2-5; V gene: TRBV20-1; clone size: .; D gene: TRBD2; CDR3 DNA: TGCAGTATAACCGCATTTAGCGGGGGGCGGTACCAAGAGACCCAGTACTTC; CDR3 protein: CSITAFSGGRYQETQYF
J gene: TRBJ1-1; V gene: TRBV2; clone size: few; D gene: .; CDR3 DNA: TGTGCCAGCAGATCTGCTGGTCTTGGGGCTTTCTTT; CDR3 protein: CASRSAGLGAFF
J gene: TRBJ2-1; V gene: TRBV7-9; clone size: few; D gene: TRBD1; CDR3 DNA: TGTGCCAGCAGCTTTTGGACAGGGGTTGAGCAGTTCTTC; CDR3 protein: CASSFWTGVEQFF
J gene: TRBJ2-7; V gene: TRBV4-1; clone size: many; D gene: TRBD2; CDR3 DNA: TGCGCCAGCAGCCAATCACCGCCCCGCGGCGGGGGCTCCTACGAGCAGTACTTC; CDR3 protein: CASSQSPPRGGGSYEQYF
J gene: TRBJ2-1; V gene: TRBV21-1; clone size: .; D gene: .; CDR3 DNA: TGTGCCAGCAGCGGAGAGGTCCGGGGGGGCCACAATGAGCAGTTCTTC; CDR3 protein: CASSGEVRGGHNEQFF
J gene: TRBJ2-1; V gene: TRBV5-6; clone size: .; D gene: .; CDR3 DNA: TGTGCCAGCGTTGGCAGGGGTTCCTACAATGAGCAGTTCTTC; CDR3 protein: CASVGRGSYNEQFF
J gene: TRBJ2-1; V gene: TRBV29-1; clone size: .; D gene: TRBD2; CDR3 DNA: TGCAGCCTAAATCTGGCGGGAGGGGGGTACAATGGGCAGTTCTTC; CDR3 protein: CSLNLAGGGYNGQFF
J gene: TRBJ1-2; V gene: TRBV20-1; clone size: few; D gene: TRBD1; CDR3 DNA: TGCAGTGCACCGGGACAGTCGGACTATGGCTACACCTTC; CDR3 protein: CSAPGQSDYGYTF
J gene: TRBJ2-7; V gene: TRBV14; clone size: few; D gene: .; CDR3 DNA: TGTGCCAGCAGGAGTACGGGGGGCTTACGCGAGCAGTACTTC; CDR3 protein: CASRSTGGLREQYF
J gene: TRBJ2-7; V gene: TRBV3-1; clone size: .; D gene: .; CDR3 DNA: TGTGCCAGCAAGGAGGCCCTCTCCTACGAGCGGTACTTC; CDR3 protein: CASKEALSYERYF
J gene: TRBJ1-4; V gene: TRBV28; clone size: few; D gene: .; CDR3 DNA: TGTGCCAGCAGTTTAGACGGAGTTGAAAAACTGTTTTTT; CDR3 protein: CASSLDGVEKLFF
J gene: TRBJ2-5; V gene: TRBV5-6; clone size: few; D gene: .; CDR3 DNA: TGTGCCAGCAGCACGGACACGGAAGAGACCCAGTACTTC; CDR3 protein: CASSTDTEETQYF
J gene: TRBJ2-1; V gene: TRBV5-1; clone size: few; D gene: .; CDR3 DNA: TGCGCCAGCAAAGATGGAGCGTTTGAGCAGTTCTTC; CDR3 protein: CASKDGAFEQFF
J gene: TRBJ2-2; V gene: TRBV12-3/TRBV12-4; clone size: .; D gene: .; CDR3 DNA: TGTGCCAGCTCTTATCTAGCGTCGAACACCGGGGAGCTGTTTTTT; CDR3 protein: CASSYLASNTGELFF
J gene: TRBJ2-3; V gene: TRBV28; clone size: .; D gene: TRBD1; CDR3 DNA: TGTGCCAGCAGTTCAGACAGGGGCCCACCCACAGATACGCAGTATTTT; CDR3 protein: CASSSDRGPPTDTQYF
J gene: TRBJ1-5; V gene: TRBV6-5; clone size: .; D gene: TRBD1; CDR3 DNA: TGTGCCAGCAGTTTTGGGACAGGGGGTAGGAAAAGCAATCAGCCCCAGCATTTT; CDR3 protein: CASSFGTGGRKSNQPQHF
J gene: TRBJ1-2; V gene: TRBV12-3/TRBV12-4; clone size: few; D gene: .; CDR3 DNA: TGTGCCAGTGATAGTTCCGGGAGGTTAAGTAAACCTAACTATGGCTACACCTTC; CDR3 protein: CASDSSGRLSKPNYGYTF
J gene: TRBJ1-2; V gene: TRBV28; clone size: once; D gene: .; CDR3 DNA: TGTGCCAGCAGTCCCACAGGTGGCTACACCTTC; CDR3 protein: CASSPTGGYTF
J gene: TRBJ1-1; V gene: TRBV6-5; clone size: .; D gene: .; CDR3 DNA: TGTGCCAGCAGTTTCACGGTCGTCAGTGAGTGGACTGAAGCTTTCTTT; CDR3 protein: CASSFTVVSEWTEAFF
J gene: TRBJ2-7; V gene: TRBV6-2/TRBV6-3; clone size: .; D gene: .; CDR3 DNA: TGTGCCAGCAGTTGGGGGGCGAGCGGGATTGGGAACGAGCAGTACTTC; CDR3 protein: CASSWGASGIGNEQYF
J gene: TRBJ2-1; V gene: TRBV10-2; clone size: .; D gene: .; CDR3 DNA: TGCGCCAGCAGTGAGTTGGTGGGGCCCTCCTACAATGAGCAGTTCTTC; CDR3 protein: CASSELVGPSYNEQFF
J gene: TRBJ2-7; V gene: TRBV6-1; clone size: few; D gene: TRBD1; CDR3 DNA: TGTGCCAGTTCTGAGGGACAGAGCTCCTACGAGCAGTACTTC; CDR3 protein: CASSEGQSSYEQYF
J gene: TRBJ1-5; V gene: TRBV10-3; clone size: few; D gene: .; CDR3 DNA: TGTGCCACCTCCCGTGAGGACAATCAGCCCCAGCATTTT; CDR3 protein: CATSREDNQPQHF
J gene: TRBJ2-3; V gene: TRBV4-2; clone size: .; D gene: TRBD2; CDR3 DNA: TGTACCAGCATCCCCTTAGCGGGAGCCACAGATACGCAGTATTTT; CDR3 protein: CTSIPLAGATDTQYF
J gene: TRBJ2-5; V gene: TRBV5-5; clone size: .; D gene: .; CDR3 DNA: TGTGCCAGCAGCTTGGAGGGGGTAGGGCAAGAGACCCAGTACTTC; CDR3 protein: CASSLEGVGQETQYF
J gene: TRBJ1-1; V gene: TRBV7-3; clone size: .; D gene: .; CDR3 DNA: TGTGCCAGCAGCTTAATGGGGGGCATGAACACTGAAGCTTTCTTT; CDR3 protein: CASSLMGGMNTEAFF
J gene: TRBJ1-6; V gene: TRBV27; clone size: .; D gene: .; CDR3 DNA: TGTGCCAGCAGTTCGGGAGCCAATTCACCCCTCCACTTT; CDR3 protein: CASSSGANSPLHF
J gene: TRBJ2-3; V gene: TRBV4-1; clone size: .; D gene: .; CDR3 DNA: TGCGCCAGCAGCCAAGATCTGGAGCAGGGGACGGCCACAGATACGCAGTATTTT; CDR3 protein: CASSQDLEQGTATDTQYF
J gene: TRBJ2-3; V gene: TRBV3-1; clone size: .; D gene: .; CDR3 DNA: TGTGCCAGCAGCCAAGAGGCTGGCGGCTACACAGATACGCAGTATTTT; CDR3 protein: CASSQEAGGYTDTQYF
J gene: TRBJ2-2; V gene: TRBV28; clone size: .; D gene: .; CDR3 DNA: TGTGCCAGCGTCAGAATGAACACCGGGGAGCTGTTTTTT; CDR3 protein: CASVRMNTGELFF
J gene: TRBJ2-7; V gene: TRBV7-8; clone size: .; D gene: .; CDR3 DNA: TGTGCCAGCAGCTTAGTCGGATGGCAGCCGTACGAGCAGTACTTC; CDR3 protein: CASSLVGWQPYEQYF
J gene: TRBJ2-1; V gene: TRBV21-1; clone size: .; D gene: .; CDR3 DNA: TGTGCCAGCAGCAAACTATTCCATGAGCAGTTCTTC; CDR3 protein: CASSKLFHEQFF
J gene: TRBJ2-3; V gene: TRBV5-1; clone size: few; D gene: TRBD2; CDR3 DNA: TGCGCCAGCAGCTTGAGGCTAGCGGCTGTCGCCGATACGCAGTATTTT; CDR3 protein: CASSLRLAAVADTQYF
J gene: TRBJ2-1; V gene: TRBV2; clone size: few; D gene: .; CDR3 DNA: TGTGCCATTCTGGGGGGACCGGAGGGGGCCTCCTACAATGAGCAGTTCTTC; CDR3 protein: CAILGGPEGASYNEQFF
J gene: TRBJ2-3; V gene: TRBV12-3/TRBV12-4; clone size: .; D gene: .; CDR3 DNA: TGTGCCAGCAGGATGAACGCAGATACGCAGTATTTT; CDR3 protein: CASRMNADTQYF
J gene: TRBJ2-7; V gene: TRBV14; clone size: .; D gene: TRBD1; CDR3 DNA: TGTGCCAGCAGCCTTCAGGGACAGCCCTACGAGCGGTACTTC; CDR3 protein: CASSLQGQPYERYF
J gene: TRBJ2-1; V gene: TRBV20-1; clone size: .; D gene: TRBD2; CDR3 DNA: TGCAGTGCTAATCTAGCGGGAGCCGGGTATGAGCAGTTCTTC; CDR3 protein: CSANLAGAGYEQFF
J gene: TRBJ2-1; V gene: TRBV7-9; clone size: .; D gene: TRBD2; CDR3 DNA: TGTGCCAGCGGCGGGACTAGCGCTGAGCAGTTCTTC; CDR3 protein: CASGGTSAEQFF
J gene: TRBJ2-1; V gene: TRBV20-1; clone size: few; D gene: .; CDR3 DNA: TGCAGTGCTATAGGGGGGGCATTTGGCAATGAGCAGTTCTTC; CDR3 protein: CSAIGGAFGNEQFF
J gene: TRBJ1-5; V gene: TRBV27; clone size: .; D gene: .; CDR3 DNA: TGTGCCAGCAGTTTTAACAGGTTCAATCAGCCCCAGCATTTT; CDR3 protein: CASSFNRFNQPQHF